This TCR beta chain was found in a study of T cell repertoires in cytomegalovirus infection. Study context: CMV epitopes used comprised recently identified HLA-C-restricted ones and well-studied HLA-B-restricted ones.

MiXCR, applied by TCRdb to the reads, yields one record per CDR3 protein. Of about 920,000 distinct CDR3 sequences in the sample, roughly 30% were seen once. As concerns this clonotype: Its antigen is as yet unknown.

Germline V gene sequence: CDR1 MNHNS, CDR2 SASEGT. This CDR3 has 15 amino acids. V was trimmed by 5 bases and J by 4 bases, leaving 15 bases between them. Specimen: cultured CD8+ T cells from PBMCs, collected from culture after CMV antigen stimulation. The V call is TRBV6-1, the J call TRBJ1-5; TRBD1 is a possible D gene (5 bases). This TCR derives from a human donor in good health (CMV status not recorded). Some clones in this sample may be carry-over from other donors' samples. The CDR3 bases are TGTGCCAGCAGTCCCTCGGTCGGGGGGAATCAGCCCCAGCATTTT. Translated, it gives CASSPSVGGNQPQHF.